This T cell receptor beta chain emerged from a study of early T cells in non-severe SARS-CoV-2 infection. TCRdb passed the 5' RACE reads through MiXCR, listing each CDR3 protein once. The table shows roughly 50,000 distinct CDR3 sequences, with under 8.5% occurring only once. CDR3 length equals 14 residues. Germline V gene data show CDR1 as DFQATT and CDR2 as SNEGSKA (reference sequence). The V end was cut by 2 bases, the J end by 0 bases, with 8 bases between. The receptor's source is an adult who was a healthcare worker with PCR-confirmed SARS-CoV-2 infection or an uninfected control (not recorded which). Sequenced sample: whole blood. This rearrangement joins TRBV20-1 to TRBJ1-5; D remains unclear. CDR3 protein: CSARKLSSNQPQHF. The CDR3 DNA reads TGCAGTGCTAGAAAACTGAGTAGCAATCAGCCCCAGCATTTT.